What follows are 20 T cell receptor beta chains derived from one specimen sequenced in a study of T-cell reconstitution after alpha-beta-depleted transplantation in children. As it was prepared, the TCRbeta library received unique molecular identifiers. TCRdb re-called the PCR reads through MiXCR, storing one row per CDR3 protein. The sample contains roughly 590,000 distinct CDR3 sequences, roughly 17% of which appear only once. The source was PBMCs from the stem cell graft donor, collected from the stem cell graft. Receptors were obtained from a human donor who donated a stem cell graft to a child with acute myeloid leukemia.

The chain joins TRBV4-3 to TRBJ2-3; possible D gene TRBD2, 6 bases. The CDR3 length is 15 residues. Germline V gene sequence: CDR1 LGHNA, CDR2 YSLEER. Trimming pared 4 bases from V and 7 bases from J, leaving 18 bases between. The CDR3 DNA reads TGCGCCAGCAGCCGCCTCACGGGGGATCGGAATACGCAGTATTTT. Its translation is CASSRLTGDRNTQYF.

With regard to this clonotype: This could be a read error, since a much larger clone is one nucleotide away. The chain recombines TRBV15 with TRBJ1-2; possibly TRBD1 for D (5 bases). CDR3 length: 15 residues. The germline gives CDR1 LNHNV, CDR2 YYDKDF (reference sequence). The CDR3 is CATSRESRGQDGYAF. The CDR3 DNA is TGTGCCACCAGCAGAGAATCGAGGGGTCAGGATGGCTACGCCTTC.

This clonotype was observed a handful of times. The rearrangement links TRBV29-1 to TRBJ2-5; a weak D match, TRBD2 (5 bases). Germline V gene data show CDR1 as SQVTM and CDR2 as ANQGSEA. The CDR3 is 12 residues long. Trimming left V 7 bases short and J 5 bases short, with 14 bases between. The CDR3 is CSAGLWEETQYF. CDR3 sequence (DNA): TGCAGCGCCGGGCTTTGGGAGGAGACCCAGTACTTC.

This chain joins TRBV4-3 and TRBJ1-1; 9 bases line up with TRBD1. CDR1 LGHNA and CDR2 YSLEER come from the germline V gene. The CDR3 runs to 15 residues. V shed 4 bases and J 4 bases; nucleotides not matched to a gene: 7. DNA of the CDR3: TGCGCCAGCAGCCGGGAACAGGGGGCGGGCACTGAAGCTTTCTTT. Amino acid sequence: CASSREQGAGTEAFF.

A remark on this clonotype: One end of the junction is discordant with germline, which a read error may explain. The chain joins TRBV20-1 to TRBJ1-2; no firm D call. This CDR3 has 10 amino acids. Per the germline V gene, CDR1 is DFQATT and CDR2 is SNEGSKA (reference sequence). CDR3 region: CSASDYGYAF. CDR3 in DNA: TGCAGTGCTAGCGACTATGGCTACGCCTTC.

This clonotype was observed many times. This chain joins TRBV20-1 and TRBJ2-4, with D possibly matching TRBD1 (5 bases). The CDR3 length is 14 residues. Germline assignment: CDR1 DFQATT and CDR2 SNEGSKA (reference sequence). Trimming left V 4 bases short and J 9 bases short, with 19 bases between. The CDR3 nucleotides are TGCAGTGCTACAGACAGCCGGTTAAGATTCATTCAGTACTTC. Protein sequence: CSATDSRLRFIQYF.

This clonotype was counted ten times or more. The CDR3 sequence: CSADTTGGSVGPEAFF. CDR3 DNA sequence: TGCAGTGCGGACACCACGGGCGGATCCGTGGGACCTGAAGCTTTCTTT. The chain uses TRBV20-1 and TRBJ1-1; possible D gene TRBD1, 5 bases. This CDR3 comprises 16 residues. CDR1 is DFQATT and CDR2 is SNEGSKA in the germline V gene (reference sequence). With 6 bases removed from V and 6 bases from J, the gap between germline ends came to 26 bases.

This chain connects TRBV18 to TRBJ2-2, with D unclear. The CDR3 runs 15 residues. Per germline, CDR1 KGHSH and CDR2 LQKENI. V lost 2 bases, J lost 2 bases, and 9 bases lay in between. The CDR3 region has the DNA TGTGCCAGCTCACCAAGTGTCAGCAACACCGGGGAGCTGTTTTTT. This translates into CASSPSVSNTGELFF.

The count of this clonotype is one. V gene TRBV18 combines with J gene TRBJ2-3; perhaps TRBD2 as D (6 bases). Looked up from germline, CDR1 is KGHSH and CDR2 is LQKENI. The CDR3 consists of 16 residues. The V gene lost 6 bases and the J gene lost 2 bases, with 18 bases spanning the gap. The CDR3 DNA is TGTGCCAGCTCCTCAATGGCGGGGTCTCTCACAGATACGCAGTATTTT. This codes for CASSSMAGSLTDTQYF.

A note on this clonotype: A much bigger clone sits one base away, suggesting this may be a read error. The chain has TRBV6-2 or TRBV6-3 and TRBJ1-5, with D possibly being TRBD1 (5 bases). V lost 7 bases, J lost 2 bases, and 18 bases lay in between. This CDR3 is 16 amino acids long. In germline, CDR1 is MNHEY, CDR2 SVGEGT. CDR3 sequence: CASTKGQGEGNQPQHF. DNA of the CDR3: TGTGCCAGCACAAAGGGCCAGGGCGAAGGCAATCAGCCCCAGCATTTT.

This clonotype was counted a few times. The genes are TRBV20-1 and TRBJ1-4; 10 positions agree with TRBD1. V was pared by 4 bases and J by 8 bases, with 10 bases of the junction left unmatched. The V gene's germline CDR1 is DFQATT and CDR2 SNEGSKA (reference sequence). The length of the CDR3 is 15 residues. The chain's CDR3 is CSATNRDRGDEKLFF. The CDR3 bases are TGCAGTGCTACCAACCGGGACAGGGGAGACGAAAAACTGTTTTTT.

The CDR3 is CSARDEGRADTQYF. The DNA of the CDR3 is TGCAGTGCTAGAGATGAGGGGCGCGCAGATACGCAGTATTTT. The rearrangement joins TRBV20-1 to TRBJ2-3; D tentatively fits TRBD1 or TRBD2 (5 bases each). This CDR3 contains 14 residues. The V end lost 0 bases, the J end lost 4 bases, and 11 bases lay between the germline ends. The germline CDR1 and CDR2 sequences are DFQATT and SNEGSKA (reference sequence).

V and J are TRBV12-3 or TRBV12-4 and TRBJ1-5; 8 nucleotides match TRBD1. V was clipped by 4 bases and J by 2 bases; unmatched bases: 4. This CDR3 spans 15 amino acids. The CDR3 nucleotides are TGTGCCAGCAGTTCTCAGGGGGCCGGCAATCAGCCCCAGCATTTT. Translating gives CASSSQGAGNQPQHF.

This chain uses TRBV7-7 with TRBJ2-7; 7 nucleotides line up with TRBD2. The V segment lost 2 bases and the J segment 0 bases; nucleotides outside the gene matches: 4. The CDR3 has 15 amino acids. From germline, CDR1 is SSHAT and CDR2 FNYEAQ (reference sequence). The CDR3 is CASSLYSGGSYEQYF. CDR3 DNA sequence: TGTGCCAGCAGCTTATATTCGGGGGGCTCCTACGAGCAGTACTTC.

This rearrangement joins TRBV4-3 to TRBJ2-5, with 7 positions matching TRBD1. This CDR3 has 15 residues. In germline, CDR1 is LGHNA, CDR2 YSLEER. V shed 2 bases, J shed 2 bases, and the junction held 5 bases outside the gene matches. The chain's CDR3 is CASSQQDRIQETQYF. CDR3 nucleotides: TGCGCCAGCAGCCAACAGGACAGGATACAAGAGACCCAGTACTTC.

This clonotype was seen repeatedly, ten times or more. The chain recombines TRBV20-1 with TRBJ2-2; D remains ambiguous. Looked up from germline, CDR1 is DFQATT and CDR2 is SNEGSKA (reference sequence). This CDR3 is 11 amino acids long. Trimming stripped 4 bases from V and 3 bases from J, with 3 bases between. CDR3 in amino acids: CSATYTGELFF. The CDR3, as DNA: TGCAGTGCTACTTACACCGGGGAGCTGTTTTTT.

This clonotype was recorded many times. The chain employs TRBV20-1 and TRBJ1-1; 8 nucleotides line up with TRBD1. CDR3 length: 12 amino acids. The trim removed 6 bases at V and 7 bases at J, leaving 7 bases unmatched. Germline loops: CDR1 DFQATT, CDR2 SNEGSKA (reference sequence). CDR3 residues: CSAGRTGLEAFF. The CDR3 bases are TGCAGTGCGGGTCGGACAGGGCTTGAAGCTTTCTTT.

V is TRBV12-3 or TRBV12-4 and J is TRBJ2-5, with D perhaps TRBD1 (6 bases). The V gene lost 6 bases and the J gene lost 4 bases, with 15 bases spanning the gap. This CDR3 has 14 amino acids. The CDR3 protein is CASRSSCRGETQYF. CDR3 nucleotide sequence: TGTGCCAGCAGATCCTCTTGCAGGGGAGAGACCCAGTACTTC.

This clonotype was observed a few times. The chain combines TRBV7-9 with TRBJ2-6, with unresolved D. This CDR3 is built from 17 residues. Germline-derived CDR1 and CDR2 are SEHNR and FQNEAQ (reference sequence). V lost 5 bases, J lost 0 bases, and 14 bases lay in between. The DNA for the CDR3 is TGTGCCAGCAGCCCCCGGGTTAGTCTCTCTGGGGCCAACGTCCTGACTTTC. The encoded protein is CASSPRVSLSGANVLTF.

There are many counts of this clonotype. The chain uses TRBV20-1 and TRBJ2-1; 13 bases agree with TRBD2. Germline trimming cut 0 bases from V and 4 bases from J; bases unmatched to any gene: 9. Germline assignment: CDR1 DFQATT and CDR2 SNEGSKA (reference sequence). This CDR3 is built from 18 residues. CDR3 in amino acids: CSARERLAGGLTYNEQFF. CDR3 bases: TGCAGTGCTAGAGAGCGACTAGCGGGGGGCTTGACTTACAATGAGCAGTTCTTC.